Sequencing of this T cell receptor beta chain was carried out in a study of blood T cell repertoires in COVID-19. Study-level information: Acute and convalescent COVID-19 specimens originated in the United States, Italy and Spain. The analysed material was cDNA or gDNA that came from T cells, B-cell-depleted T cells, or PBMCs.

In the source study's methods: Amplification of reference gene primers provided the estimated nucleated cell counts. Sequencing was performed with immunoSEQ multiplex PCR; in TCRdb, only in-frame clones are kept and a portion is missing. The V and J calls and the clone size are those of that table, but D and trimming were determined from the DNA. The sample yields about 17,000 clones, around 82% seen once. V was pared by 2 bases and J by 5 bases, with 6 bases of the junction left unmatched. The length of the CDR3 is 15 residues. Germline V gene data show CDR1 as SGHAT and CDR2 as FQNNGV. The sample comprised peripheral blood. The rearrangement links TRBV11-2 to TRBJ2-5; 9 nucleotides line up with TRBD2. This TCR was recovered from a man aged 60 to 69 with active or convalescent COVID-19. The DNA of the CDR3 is TGTGCCAGCAGCTTAAGGCGGGAGGGATGGGAGACCCAGTACTTC. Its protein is CASSLRREGWETQYF.